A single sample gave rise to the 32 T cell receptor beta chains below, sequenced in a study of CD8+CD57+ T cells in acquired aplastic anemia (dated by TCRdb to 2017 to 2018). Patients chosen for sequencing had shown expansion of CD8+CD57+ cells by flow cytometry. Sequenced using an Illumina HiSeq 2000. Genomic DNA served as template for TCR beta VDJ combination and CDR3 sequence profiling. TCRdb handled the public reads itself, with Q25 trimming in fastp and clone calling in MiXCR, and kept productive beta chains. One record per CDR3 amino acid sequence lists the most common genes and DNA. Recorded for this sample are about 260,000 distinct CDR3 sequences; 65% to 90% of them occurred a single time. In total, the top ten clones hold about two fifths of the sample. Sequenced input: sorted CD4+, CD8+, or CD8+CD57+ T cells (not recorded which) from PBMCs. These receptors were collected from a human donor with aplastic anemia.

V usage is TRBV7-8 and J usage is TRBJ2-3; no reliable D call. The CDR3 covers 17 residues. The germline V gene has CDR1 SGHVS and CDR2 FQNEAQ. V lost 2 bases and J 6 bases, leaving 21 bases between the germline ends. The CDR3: CASSLSAAPDTQDTQYF. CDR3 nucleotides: TGTGCCAGCAGCTTATCCGCAGCTCCCGATACGCAGGATACGCAGTATTTT. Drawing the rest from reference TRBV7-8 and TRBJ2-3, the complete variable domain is GAGVSQSPRYKVAKRGQDVALRCDPISGHVSLFWYQQALGQGPEFLTYFQNEAQLDKSGLPSDRFFAERPEGSVSTLKIQRTQQEDSAVYLCASSLSAAPDTQDTQYFGPGTRLTVL.

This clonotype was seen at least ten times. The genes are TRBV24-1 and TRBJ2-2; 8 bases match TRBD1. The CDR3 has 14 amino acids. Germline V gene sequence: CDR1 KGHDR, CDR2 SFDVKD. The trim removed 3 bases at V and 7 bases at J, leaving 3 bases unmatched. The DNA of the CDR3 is TGTGCCACCAGTGATGGAGACAGGGGCGGGGAGCTGTTTTTT. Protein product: CATSDGDRGGELFF.

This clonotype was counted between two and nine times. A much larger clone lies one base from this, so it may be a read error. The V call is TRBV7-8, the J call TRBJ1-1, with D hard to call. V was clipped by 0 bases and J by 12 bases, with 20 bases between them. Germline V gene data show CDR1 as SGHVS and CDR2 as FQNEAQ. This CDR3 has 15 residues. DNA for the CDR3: TGTGCCAGCAGCTTAGCGGGAAGTCCCGATACGCAGTCTTTCTTT. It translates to CASSLAGSPDTQSFF.

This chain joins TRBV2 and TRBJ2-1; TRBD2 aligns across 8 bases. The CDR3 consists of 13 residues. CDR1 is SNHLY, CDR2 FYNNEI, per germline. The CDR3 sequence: CSGNGGGINEQFF. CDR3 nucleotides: TGTAGCGGCAACGGGGGGGGGATTAATGAGCAGTTCTTC.

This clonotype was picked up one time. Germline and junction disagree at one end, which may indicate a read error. CDR3 in DNA: TGTGCCAGCAGCTTAGCGTGTAGCCACGGGGCCCACGTCCTGGCTTTC. Amino acids: CASSLACSHGAHVLAF. The chain couples TRBV15 to TRBJ2-6; either TRBD1 or TRBD2 may fit D (5 bases each). CDR3 size: 16 residues. The germline CDR1 and CDR2 sequences are LNHNV and YYDKDF (reference sequence).

CDR3 DNA: TGTGCCAGCAGCTTAGGCGGAGGTCCCGATGAAAAATATTTTTTT. It encodes CASSLGGGPDEKYFF. This chain uses TRBV7-8 with TRBJ1-4; no definite D call. CDR1 is SGHVS, CDR2 FQNEAQ, per germline. V was pared by 1 base and J by 17 bases, with 23 bases between. This CDR3 has 15 residues.

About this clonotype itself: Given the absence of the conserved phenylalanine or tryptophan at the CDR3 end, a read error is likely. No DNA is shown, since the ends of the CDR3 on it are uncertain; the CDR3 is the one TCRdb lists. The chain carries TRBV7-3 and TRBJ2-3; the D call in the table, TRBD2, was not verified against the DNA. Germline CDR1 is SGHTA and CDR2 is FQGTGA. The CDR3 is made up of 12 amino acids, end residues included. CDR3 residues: CASSVGGGPEYY.

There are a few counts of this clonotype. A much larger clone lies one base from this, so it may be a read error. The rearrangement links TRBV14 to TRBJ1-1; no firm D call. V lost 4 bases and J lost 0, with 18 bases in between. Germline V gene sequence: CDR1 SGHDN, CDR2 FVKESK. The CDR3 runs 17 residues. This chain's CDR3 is CASSPKLSTYVNTEAFF. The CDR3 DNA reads TGTGCCAGCAGCCCAAAGCTGAGTACCTATGTGAACACTGAAGCTTTCTTT.

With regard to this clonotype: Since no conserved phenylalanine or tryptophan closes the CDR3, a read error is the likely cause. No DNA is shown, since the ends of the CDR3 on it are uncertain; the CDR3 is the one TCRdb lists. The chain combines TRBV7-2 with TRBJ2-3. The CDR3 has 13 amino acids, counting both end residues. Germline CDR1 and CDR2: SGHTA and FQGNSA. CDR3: CASSLADAYTFGS.

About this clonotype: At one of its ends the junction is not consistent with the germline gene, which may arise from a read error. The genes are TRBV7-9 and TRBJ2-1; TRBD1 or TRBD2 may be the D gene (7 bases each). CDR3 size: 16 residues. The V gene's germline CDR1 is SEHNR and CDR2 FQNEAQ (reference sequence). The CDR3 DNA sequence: TGTGCCGGACAGGAGTCTAGGGAGGGACAGTACAATGGGCAGTTCTTC. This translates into CAGQESREGQYNGQFF.

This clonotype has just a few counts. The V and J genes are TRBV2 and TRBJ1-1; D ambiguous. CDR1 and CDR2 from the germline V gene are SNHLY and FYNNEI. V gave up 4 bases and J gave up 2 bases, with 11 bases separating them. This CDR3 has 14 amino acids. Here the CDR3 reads CASSGRRVNTEAFF. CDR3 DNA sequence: TGTGCCAGCAGTGGAAGAAGGGTCAACACTGAAGCTTTCTTT.

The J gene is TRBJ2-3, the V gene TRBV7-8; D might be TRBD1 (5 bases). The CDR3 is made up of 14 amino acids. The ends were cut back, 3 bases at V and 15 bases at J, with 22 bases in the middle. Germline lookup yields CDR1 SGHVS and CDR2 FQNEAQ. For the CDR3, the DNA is TGTGCCAGCAGCTTTCATCGAGACCCGACAGCCCATTATTTT. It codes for CASSFHRDPTAHYF.

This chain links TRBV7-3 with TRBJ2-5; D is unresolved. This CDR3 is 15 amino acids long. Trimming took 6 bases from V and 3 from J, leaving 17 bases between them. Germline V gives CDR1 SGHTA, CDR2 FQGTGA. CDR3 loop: CASSSSRAWKETQYF. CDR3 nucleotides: TGTGCCAGCAGTTCAAGCCGGGCTTGGAAAGAGACCCAGTACTTC.

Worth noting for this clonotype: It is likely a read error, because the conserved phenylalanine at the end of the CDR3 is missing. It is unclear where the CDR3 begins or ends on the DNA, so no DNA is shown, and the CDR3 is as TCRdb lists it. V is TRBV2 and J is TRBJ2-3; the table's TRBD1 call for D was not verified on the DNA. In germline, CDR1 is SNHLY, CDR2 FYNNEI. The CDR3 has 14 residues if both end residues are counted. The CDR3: CASSEGGGHDKYFL.

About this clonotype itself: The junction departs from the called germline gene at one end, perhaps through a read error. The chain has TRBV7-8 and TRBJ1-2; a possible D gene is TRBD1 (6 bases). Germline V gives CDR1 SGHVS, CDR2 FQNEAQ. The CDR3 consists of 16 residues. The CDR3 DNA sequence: TGTGCCAGCACAAGACAGGCCAACGCCGTTGAACATGGATACACCTTC. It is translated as CASTRQANAVEHGYTF.

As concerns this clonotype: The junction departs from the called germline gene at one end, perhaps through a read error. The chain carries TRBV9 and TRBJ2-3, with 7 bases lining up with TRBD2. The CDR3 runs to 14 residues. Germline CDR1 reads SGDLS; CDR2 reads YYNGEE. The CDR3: CASSLAGARDTPHF. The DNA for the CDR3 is TGTGCCAGCAGCTTAGCGGGCGCTCGAGATACGCCCCATTTT.

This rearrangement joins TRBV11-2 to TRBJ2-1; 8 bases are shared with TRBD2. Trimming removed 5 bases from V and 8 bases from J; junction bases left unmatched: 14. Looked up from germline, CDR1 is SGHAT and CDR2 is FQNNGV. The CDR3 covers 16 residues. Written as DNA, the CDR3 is TGTGCCAGCAGCCTATGGGCGGGAGGCGGTCAGGATGAGCAGTTCTTC. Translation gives CASSLWAGGGQDEQFF.

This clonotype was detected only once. Here the CDR3 DNA reads TGTGCCAGCAGCTTCGACAGGGGGGGAGACTACACCTTC. This translates into CASSFDRGGDYTF. The chain carries TRBV7-9 and TRBJ1-2; TRBD1 matches at 9 bases. Germline V gene data show CDR1 as SEHNR and CDR2 as FQNEAQ (reference sequence). The CDR3 has 13 amino acids. The V segment lost 3 bases and the J segment 10 bases; nucleotides outside the gene matches: 6.

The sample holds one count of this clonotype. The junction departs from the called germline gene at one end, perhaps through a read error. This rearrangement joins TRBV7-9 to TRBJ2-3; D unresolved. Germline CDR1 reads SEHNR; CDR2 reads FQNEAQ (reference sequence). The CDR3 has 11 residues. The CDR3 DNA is TGCGCCAACGGCGGCACAGATACGCAGTATTTT. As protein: CANGGTDTQYF. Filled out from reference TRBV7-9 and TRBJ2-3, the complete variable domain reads DTGVSQNPRHKITKRGQNVTFRCDPISEHNRLYWYRQTLGQGPEFLTYFQNEAQLEKSRLLSDRFSAERPKGSFSTLEIQRTEQGDSAMYLCANGGTDTQYFGPGTRLTVL.

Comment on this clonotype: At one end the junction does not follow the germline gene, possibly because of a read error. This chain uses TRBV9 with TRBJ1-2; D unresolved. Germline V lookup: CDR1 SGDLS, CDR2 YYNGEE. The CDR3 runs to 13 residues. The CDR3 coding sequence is TGTGCCAGCGGACGTGCACAGAACATTCAGTACTTCTTC. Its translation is CASGRAQNIQYFF.

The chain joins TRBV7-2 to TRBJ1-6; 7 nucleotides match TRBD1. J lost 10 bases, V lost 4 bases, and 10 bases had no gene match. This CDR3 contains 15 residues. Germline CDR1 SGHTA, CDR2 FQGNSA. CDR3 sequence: CASSWETGILSPLHF. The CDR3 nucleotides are TGTGCCAGCAGCTGGGAGACAGGGATACTATCACCCCTCCACTTT.

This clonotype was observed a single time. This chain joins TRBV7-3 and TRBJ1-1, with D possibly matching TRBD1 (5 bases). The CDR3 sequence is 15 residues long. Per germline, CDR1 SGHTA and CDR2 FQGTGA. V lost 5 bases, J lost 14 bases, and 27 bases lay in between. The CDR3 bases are TGTGCCAGCAGCCCATCGGGGACTGGGGAAGAGACCCAGTTCTTT. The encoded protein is CASSPSGTGEETQFF.

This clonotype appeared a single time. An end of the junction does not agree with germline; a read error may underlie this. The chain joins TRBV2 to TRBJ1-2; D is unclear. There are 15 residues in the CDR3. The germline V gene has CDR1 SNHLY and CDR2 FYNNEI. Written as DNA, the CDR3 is TGTGCCAGCAGCGTGCTAGGGCCCCCCGACTACGACCAGAACTTC. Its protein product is CASSVLGPPDYDQNF. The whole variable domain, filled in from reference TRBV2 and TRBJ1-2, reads EPEVTQTPSHQVTQMGQEVILRCVPISNHLYFYWYRQILGQKVEFLVSFYNNEISEKSEIFDDQFSVERPDGSNFTLKIRSTKLEDSAMYFCASSVLGPPDYDQNFGSGTRLTVV.

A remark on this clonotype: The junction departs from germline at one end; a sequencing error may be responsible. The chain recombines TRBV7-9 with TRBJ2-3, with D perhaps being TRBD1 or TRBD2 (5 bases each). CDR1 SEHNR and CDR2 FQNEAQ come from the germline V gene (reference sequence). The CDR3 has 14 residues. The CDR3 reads CASSPGQGPDTQQF. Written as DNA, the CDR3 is TGTGCCAGCAGCCCGGGGCAGGGTCCCGATACGCAGCAGTTT.

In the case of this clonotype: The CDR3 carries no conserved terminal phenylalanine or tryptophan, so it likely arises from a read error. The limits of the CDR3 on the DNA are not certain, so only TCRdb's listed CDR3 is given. The CDR3 loop reads CASSWGGGPNYGY. The V and J genes are TRBV7-2 and TRBJ2-1; the table's D call, TRBD2, was not checked against the DNA. The germline V gene encodes CDR1 SGHTA and CDR2 FQGNSA. The CDR3 adds up to 13 amino acids, both ends counted.

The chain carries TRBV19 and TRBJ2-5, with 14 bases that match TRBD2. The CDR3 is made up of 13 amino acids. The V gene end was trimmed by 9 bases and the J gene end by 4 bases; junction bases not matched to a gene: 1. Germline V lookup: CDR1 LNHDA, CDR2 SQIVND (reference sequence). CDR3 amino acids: CASGTSGRETQYF. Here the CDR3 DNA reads TGTGCCAGCGGGACTAGCGGGAGAGAGACCCAGTACTTC.

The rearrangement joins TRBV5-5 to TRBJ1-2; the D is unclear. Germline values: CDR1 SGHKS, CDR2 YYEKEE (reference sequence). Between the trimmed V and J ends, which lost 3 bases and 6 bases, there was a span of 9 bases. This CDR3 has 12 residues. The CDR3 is CASSSERDGYTF. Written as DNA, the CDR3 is TGTGCCAGCAGCTCGGAGAGGGATGGCTACACCTTC.

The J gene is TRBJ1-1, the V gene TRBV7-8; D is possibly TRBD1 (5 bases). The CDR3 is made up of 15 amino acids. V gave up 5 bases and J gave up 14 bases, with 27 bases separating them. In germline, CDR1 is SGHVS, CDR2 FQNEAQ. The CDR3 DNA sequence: TGTGCCAGCAGCCTCCCAGGACAAGGGTTTAGCGCAGGGTTCTTT. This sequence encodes CASSLPGQGFSAGFF.

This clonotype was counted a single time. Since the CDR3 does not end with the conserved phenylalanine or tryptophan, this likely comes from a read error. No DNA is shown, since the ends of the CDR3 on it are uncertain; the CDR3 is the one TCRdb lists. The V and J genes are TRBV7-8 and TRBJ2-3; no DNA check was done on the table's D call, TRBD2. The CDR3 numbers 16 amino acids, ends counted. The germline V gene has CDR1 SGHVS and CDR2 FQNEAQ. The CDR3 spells CASSLAGGPDTQYYCP.

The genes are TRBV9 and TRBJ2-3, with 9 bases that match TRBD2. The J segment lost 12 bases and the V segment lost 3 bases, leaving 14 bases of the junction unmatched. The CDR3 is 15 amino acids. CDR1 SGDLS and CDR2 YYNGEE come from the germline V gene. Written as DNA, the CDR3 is TGTGCCAGCAGCGATCGCGGGGGGGGCAAAGAGACCCAGTATTTT. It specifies CASSDRGGGKETQYF.

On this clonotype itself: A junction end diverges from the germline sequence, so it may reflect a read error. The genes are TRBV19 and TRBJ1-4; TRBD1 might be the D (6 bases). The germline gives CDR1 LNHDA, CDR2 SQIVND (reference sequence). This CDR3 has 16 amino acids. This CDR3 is CASSKAHRARNEKLFF. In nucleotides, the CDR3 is TGTGCCAGTAGTAAGGCGCACAGGGCTAGGAATGAAAAGCTGTTCTTT. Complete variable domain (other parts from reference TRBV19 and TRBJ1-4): DGGITQSPKYLFRKEGQNVTLSCEQNLNHDAMYWYRQDPGQGLRLIYYSQIVNDFQKGDIAEGYSVSREKKESFPLTVTSAQKNPTAFYLCASSKAHRARNEKLFFGSGTQLSVL.

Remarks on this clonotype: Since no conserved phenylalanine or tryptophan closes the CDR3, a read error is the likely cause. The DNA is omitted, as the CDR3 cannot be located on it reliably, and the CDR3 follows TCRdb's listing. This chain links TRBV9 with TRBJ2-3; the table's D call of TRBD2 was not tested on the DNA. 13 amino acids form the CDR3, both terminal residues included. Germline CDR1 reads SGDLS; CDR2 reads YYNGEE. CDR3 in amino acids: CASGDGASGTEYL.